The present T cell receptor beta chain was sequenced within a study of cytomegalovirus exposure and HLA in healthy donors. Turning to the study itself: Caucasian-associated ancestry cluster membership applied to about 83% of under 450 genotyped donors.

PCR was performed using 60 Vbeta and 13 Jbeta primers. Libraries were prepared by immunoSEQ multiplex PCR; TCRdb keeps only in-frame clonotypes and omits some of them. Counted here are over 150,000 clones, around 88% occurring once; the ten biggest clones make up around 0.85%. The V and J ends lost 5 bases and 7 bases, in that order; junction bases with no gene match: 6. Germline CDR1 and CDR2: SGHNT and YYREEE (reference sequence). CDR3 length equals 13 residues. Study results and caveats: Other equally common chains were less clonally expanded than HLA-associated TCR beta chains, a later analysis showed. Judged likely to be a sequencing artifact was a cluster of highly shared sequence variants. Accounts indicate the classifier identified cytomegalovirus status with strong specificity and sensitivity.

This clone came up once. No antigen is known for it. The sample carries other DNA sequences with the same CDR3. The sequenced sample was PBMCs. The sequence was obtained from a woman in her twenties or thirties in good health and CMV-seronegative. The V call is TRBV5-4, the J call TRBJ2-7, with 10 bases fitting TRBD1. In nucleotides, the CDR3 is TGTGCCAGCAGTTTCGACAGGGGGCTAGAGCAGTACTTC. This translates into CASSFDRGLEQYF.